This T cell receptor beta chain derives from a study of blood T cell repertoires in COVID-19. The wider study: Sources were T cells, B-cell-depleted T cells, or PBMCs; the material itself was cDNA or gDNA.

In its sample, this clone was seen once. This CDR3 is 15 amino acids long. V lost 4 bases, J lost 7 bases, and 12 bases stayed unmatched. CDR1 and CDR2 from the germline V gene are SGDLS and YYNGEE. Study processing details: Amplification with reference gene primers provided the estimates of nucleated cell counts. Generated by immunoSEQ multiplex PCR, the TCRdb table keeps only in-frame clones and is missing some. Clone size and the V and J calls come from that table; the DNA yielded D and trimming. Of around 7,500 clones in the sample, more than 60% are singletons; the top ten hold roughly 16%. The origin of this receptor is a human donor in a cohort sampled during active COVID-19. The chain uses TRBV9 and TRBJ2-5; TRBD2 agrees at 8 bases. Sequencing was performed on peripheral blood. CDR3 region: CASSPLPGLEGTQYF. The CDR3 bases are TGTGCCAGCAGCCCGCTACCGGGACTAGAAGGGACCCAGTACTTC.